What follows are 11 T cell receptor beta chains derived from one specimen sequenced in a study of shared clonotypes between healthy human individuals. Clones were sequenced by immunoSEQ multiplex PCR, and TCRdb holds only the in-frame ones, with some missing. The sample shows hundreds of thousands of clones, roughly three quarters of them seen only once. The sample consisted of PBMCs. The receptor source for this set is a woman in her thirties or forties in good health. Some clones in this sample may be carry-over from other donors' samples.

The count of this clone is one. CDR3 in DNA: TGTGCCAGCTCACCACCTCTCAGGGGGCTTGAAGCTTTCTTT. Protein: CASSPPLRGLEAFF. V usage is TRBV18 and J usage is TRBJ1-1; TRBD1 matches at 8 bases. Trimming cost V 0 bases and J 7 bases; bases outside gene matches: 4. This CDR3 region has 14 residues. CDR1 is KGHSH and CDR2 is LQKENI in the germline V gene.

This clone was counted only a few times. V is TRBV6-4 and J is TRBJ1-1; no clear D gene. Germline CDR1 MRHNA, CDR2 SNTAGT. CDR3 length equals 13 residues. V lost 5 bases and J 3 bases, leaving 10 bases between the germline ends. In nucleotides, the CDR3 is TGTGCCAGCAGTCTACAGAGGGACACTGAAGCTTTCTTT. This sequence encodes CASSLQRDTEAFF.

This clone was counted a single time. The V call is TRBV29-1, the J call TRBJ1-2, with D unclear. The CDR3 is made up of 11 amino acids. V dropped 4 bases and J dropped 6 bases, with 9 bases sitting between them. Germline CDR1 and CDR2: SQVTM and ANQGSEA. CDR3 in DNA: TGCAGCGTTGCTGAGGGTGATGGCTACACCTTC. Translation: CSVAEGDGYTF.

The genes are TRBV30 and TRBJ2-2; TRBD1 is a possible D gene (6 bases). The CDR3 has 12 amino acids. The ends were cut back, 8 bases at V and 6 bases at J, with 13 bases in the middle. From germline, CDR1 is GTSNPN and CDR2 SVGIG (reference sequence). In DNA form, the CDR3 reads TGTGCCGCGAAACAGGGTCCCGGGGAGCTGTTTTTT. Its translation is CAAKQGPGELFF.

The chain links TRBV19 to TRBJ1-5, with 9 bases matching TRBD1. The CDR3 length is 15 residues. Germline trimming cut 5 bases from V and 5 bases from J; bases unmatched to any gene: 7. The germline V gene has CDR1 LNHDA and CDR2 SQIVND (reference sequence). DNA for the CDR3: TGTGCCAGTAGTGCCACGACAGGGGGATATCAGCCCCAGCATTTT. Protein: CASSATTGGYQPQHF.

V usage is TRBV7-3 and J usage is TRBJ2-3, with 9 bases lining up with TRBD2. The J segment lost 4 bases and the V segment lost 7 bases, leaving 6 bases of the junction unmatched. Germline loops: CDR1 SGHTA, CDR2 FQGTGA. This CDR3 is 14 amino acids long. CDR3 loop: CASTPGLAADTQYF. The DNA of the CDR3 is TGTGCCAGCACCCCGGGACTAGCAGCAGATACGCAGTATTTT.

This chain joins TRBV5-8 and TRBJ1-1; 7 bases align to TRBD1. In germline, CDR1 is SGHTS, CDR2 YDEGEE. The length of the CDR3 is 15 residues. With V trimmed by 0 bases and J by 5 bases, 7 bases remained unmatched. CDR3 DNA: TGTGCCAGCAGCTTGGGTAGGGGGCGGCAAACTGAAGCTTTCTTT. Amino acid sequence: CASSLGRGRQTEAFF. The full variable domain, in which reference TRBV5-8 and TRBJ1-1 provide the parts outside the CDR3, is EAGVTQSPTHLIKTRGQQATLRCSPISGHTSVYWYQQALGLGLQFLLWYDEGEERNRGNFPPRFSGRQFPNYSSELNVNALELEDSALYLCASSLGRGRQTEAFFGQGTRLTVV.

The chain employs TRBV18 and TRBJ2-5; 7 nucleotides line up with TRBD1. The ends lost 4 bases at V and 6 bases at J; junction bases unmatched: 8. The CDR3 extends over 14 amino acids. Germline CDR1 reads KGHSH; CDR2 reads LQKENI. CDR3 region: CASSQQTGEKTQYF. CDR3 bases: TGTGCCAGCTCACAACAAACAGGGGAAAAGACCCAGTACTTC.

V is TRBV7-3 and J is TRBJ1-1; D is perhaps TRBD1 (5 bases). The CDR3 runs 16 residues. Germline V CDR1 and CDR2: SGHTA, FQGTGA. The V end was cut by 6 bases, the J end by 3 bases, with 20 bases between. The CDR3 DNA is TGTGCCAGCAGTCTTCTTGGGGGACCGGGGGACACTGAAGCTTTCTTT. Amino acid sequence: CASSLLGGPGDTEAFF.

A note on this clone: A much larger clone differs from this one at a single base, so this may be a read error. The chain combines TRBV6-1 with TRBJ2-7; 9 bases line up with TRBD1. This CDR3 has 14 amino acids. Germline CDR1 and CDR2: MNHNS and SASEGT. V lost 6 bases and J lost 2; bases outside the gene matches: 5. CDR3 protein: CASRTGTGTYEQYF. CDR3 DNA sequence: TGTGCCAGCAGGACCGGGACAGGGACCTACGAGCAGTACTTC.

The chain has TRBV30 and TRBJ1-6; perhaps TRBD1 as D (5 bases). CDR1 and CDR2 (germline): GTSNPN, SVGIG (reference sequence). The CDR3 loop spans 15 amino acids. V was cut by 3 bases and J by 7 bases, with 16 bases left in between. CDR3 in amino acids: CAWSKKGLRNSPLHF. As DNA, the CDR3 is TGTGCCTGGAGCAAGAAGGGACTTAGGAATTCACCCCTCCACTTT. Complete variable domain (other parts from reference TRBV30 and TRBJ1-6): SQTIHQWPATLVQPVGSPLSLECTVEGTSNPNLYWYRQAAGRGLQLLFYSVGIGQISSEVPQNLSASRPQDRQFILSSKKLLLSDSGFYLCAWSKKGLRNSPLHFGNGTRLTVT.